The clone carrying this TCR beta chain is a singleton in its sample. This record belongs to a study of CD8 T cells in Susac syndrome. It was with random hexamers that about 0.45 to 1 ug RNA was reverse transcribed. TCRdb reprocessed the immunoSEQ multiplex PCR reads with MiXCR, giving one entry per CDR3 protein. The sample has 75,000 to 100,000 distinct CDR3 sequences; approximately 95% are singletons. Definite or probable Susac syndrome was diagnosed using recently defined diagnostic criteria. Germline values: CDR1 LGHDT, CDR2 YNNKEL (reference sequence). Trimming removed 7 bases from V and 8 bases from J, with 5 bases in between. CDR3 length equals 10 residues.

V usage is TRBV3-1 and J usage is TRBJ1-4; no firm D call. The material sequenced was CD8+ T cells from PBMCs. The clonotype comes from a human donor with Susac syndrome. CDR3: CASKGEKLFF. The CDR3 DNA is TGTGCCAGCAAGGGAGAAAAACTGTTTTTT. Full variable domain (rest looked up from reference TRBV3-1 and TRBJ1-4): DTAVSQTPKYLVTQMGNDKSIKCEQNLGHDTMYWYKQDSKKFLKIMFSYNNKELIINETVPNRFSPKSPDKAHLNLHINSLELGDSAVYFCASKGEKLFFGSGTQLSVL.